These T cell receptor beta chains were read from a single sample in a study of Graves' ophthalmopathy and Graves' hyperthyroidism. A single record per CDR3 protein comes from TCRdb applying MiXCR to the multiplex PCR reads. The sample holds 300,000 to 400,000 distinct CDR3 sequences, roughly 15% seen once. The sample comprised peripheral blood. All receptors derive from an adult man with Graves' ophthalmopathy. CDR3s include the opening cysteine and the closing phenylalanine or tryptophan. The D gene is left open where the match is weak. The listing skips clone size in some rows; elsewhere it reads once, few, many or a size class.

D,V,J,size,DNA,CDR3
.,TRBV28,TRBJ2-7,few,TGTGCCAGCAGTCGTAACGGCTACGAGCAGTACTTC,CASSRNGYEQYF
.,TRBV29-1,TRBJ2-7,many,TGCAGCGTCCAACGGGGCGGGGACTCCTACGAGCAGTACTTC,CSVQRGGDSYEQYF
.,TRBV6-2/TRBV6-3,TRBJ1-6,many,TGTGCCAGCAGGACCGCCGGGACAAGAGATAATTCACCCCTCCACTTT,CASRTAGTRDNSPLHF
.,TRBV3-1,TRBJ2-5,many,TGTGCCAGCAGCCGATATGACAGGACGGAGACCCAGTACTTC,CASSRYDRTETQYF
.,TRBV12-3/TRBV12-4,TRBJ1-1,many,TGTGCCAGCAGTTTTTCCCCGCAGGCTGAAGCTTTCTTT,CASSFSPQAEAFF
.,TRBV6-1,TRBJ2-7,many,TGTGCCAGCAGTGAAGCTCACCCGGGAAAACGGGAGTACTTC,CASSEAHPGKREYF
.,TRBV6-1,TRBJ1-2,many,TGTGCCAGCATCCAACGGTGGCTGGGTCAAGTCGATGGCTACACCTTC,CASIQRWLGQVDGYTF
.,TRBV6-1,TRBJ1-1,many,TGTGCCAGCAGGGACGGGGGGCTAGGTGGGACTGAAGCTTTCTTT,CASRDGGLGGTEAFF
.,TRBV2,TRBJ1-2,many,TGTGCCAGCAGTGAGGTCAGGTTTTATGGCTACACCTTC,CASSEVRFYGYTF
.,TRBV11-1,TRBJ1-2,many,TGTGCCAGCAGCCCACGACAGGCGGCGTACTATGGCTACACCTTC,CASSPRQAAYYGYTF
.,TRBV12-3/TRBV12-4,TRBJ2-5,.,TGTGCCAGCAGTCCACAGGCGGTGGAGACCCAGTACTTC,CASSPQAVETQYF
.,TRBV29-1,TRBJ1-3,many,TGCAGCGTTGAAGATCTGGGTAATAAGGGAAACACCATATATTTT,CSVEDLGNKGNTIYF
TRBD1,TRBV30,TRBJ1-2,many,TGTGCCTGGAGTGCAGACAGGGCTAACTATGGCTACACCTTC,CAWSADRANYGYTF
.,TRBV12-3/TRBV12-4,TRBJ2-7,many,TGTGCCAGCAGTTTAGGACCCACCAGCTCCTACGAGCAGTACTTC,CASSLGPTSSYEQYF
.,TRBV12-3/TRBV12-4,TRBJ2-2,many,TGTGCCAGCAGGGGTGCTGTCTCCACCGGGGAGCTGTTTTTT,CASRGAVSTGELFF
TRBD2,TRBV5-1,TRBJ2-7,.,TGCGCCAGCAGCTTGAGACTAGCGGGCGGATACGGGCAGTACTTC,CASSLRLAGGYGQYF
.,TRBV5-1,TRBJ2-7,many,TGCGCCAGCAGCAAGGAAGGCGGCTCTACCTCCTACGAGCAGTACTTC,CASSKEGGSTSYEQYF
.,TRBV11-1,TRBJ2-7,.,TGTGCCAGCAGCTTAGAGGGCTCGGGACTTCGCTCCTACGAGCAGTACTTC,CASSLEGSGLRSYEQYF
.,TRBV28,TRBJ2-7,many,TGTGCCAGCAGTAGACAGGACTACGAGCAGTACTTC,CASSRQDYEQYF
.,TRBV27,TRBJ1-2,many,TGTGCCAGCAGTTTAGACCGGGTTACAGGGTACACCTTC,CASSLDRVTGYTF
.,TRBV12-3/TRBV12-4,TRBJ1-1,many,TGTGCCAGCAGTTTATTGGGTCGGAAGACTGAAGCTTTCTTT,CASSLLGRKTEAFF
.,TRBV6-2/TRBV6-3,TRBJ2-4,.,TGTGCCAGCAGCCCACAGACGAACATTCAGTACTTC,CASSPQTNIQYF
TRBD2,TRBV9,TRBJ2-5,.,TGTGCCAGCAGCGCGGGGACTACACAAGAGACCCAGTACTTC,CASSAGTTQETQYF
TRBD1,TRBV30,TRBJ1-5,many,TGTGCCTGGGGCCGGGACAGGGGACAGCCCCAGCATTTT,CAWGRDRGQPQHF
.,TRBV12-3/TRBV12-4,TRBJ1-5,once,TGTGCCAGCAGTTTCGGGGGGGATCGGCCCCAGCATTTT,CASSFGGDRPQHF
TRBD1,TRBV5-8,TRBJ2-5,many,TGTGCCAGCAGCTTGGGGACAGGGGTCAGCGAAGAGACCCAGTACTTC,CASSLGTGVSEETQYF
.,TRBV4-1,TRBJ2-2,many,TGCGCCAGCAGCCAAGAAGCAACCTGGGGCGGGGAGCTGTTTTTT,CASSQEATWGGELFF
TRBD1,TRBV27,TRBJ2-5,many,TGTGCCAGCAGTTTATCCCATTTCACAGGGGGCGCCGGGACCCAGTACTTC,CASSLSHFTGGAGTQYF
.,TRBV6-1,TRBJ2-5,many,TGTGCCAGCAGTGAAGTGGCACGGGAGACCCAGTACTTC,CASSEVARETQYF
TRBD1,TRBV12-3/TRBV12-4,TRBJ2-7,.,TGTGCCAGCAGTTCGACAGGGGTACTCTACGAGCAGTACTTC,CASSSTGVLYEQYF
TRBD1,TRBV2,TRBJ1-2,.,TGTGCCAGTCCAAACACAGGGGGGGATGGCTACACCTTC,CASPNTGGDGYTF
.,TRBV6-5,TRBJ2-7,.,TGTGCCAGCAGTTACGGTCCCTTAGACGAGCAGTACTTC,CASSYGPLDEQYF
.,TRBV6-1,TRBJ1-1,many,TGTGCCAGCAGTGAAAGGCAGGGGCGGGACACTGAAGCTTTCTTT,CASSERQGRDTEAFF
.,TRBV11-2,TRBJ1-2,many,TGTGCCAGCAGCCCGTCCGGTTATGGCTACACCTTC,CASSPSGYGYTF
.,TRBV20-1,TRBJ2-7,.,TGCAGTGCTAGGGGGAGTTCCCTCGAGCAGTACTTC,CSARGSSLEQYF